Listed here are 6 T cell receptor beta chains from one sample, sequenced in a study of T cell repertoires in cytomegalovirus infection. TCRdb fed the reads into MiXCR, producing one record per CDR3 protein. This sample yields some 900,000 distinct CDR3 sequences, of which approximately 29% are seen a single time; roughly an eighth belongs to the top ten. Their antigen targets remain unknown. The sample here was cultured CD8+ T cells from PBMCs, taken from culture after CMV antigen stimulation. Receptor source: a human donor in good health (CMV status not recorded). Some clones in this sample may be carry-over from other donors' samples.

This clonotype has a single count. This chain joins TRBV27 and TRBJ1-2; a weak D match, TRBD1 (6 bases). V was clipped by 0 bases and J by 10 bases, with 18 bases between them. CDR3 length: 15 amino acids. CDR1 is MNHEY, CDR2 SMNVEV, per germline (reference sequence). As DNA, the CDR3 is TGTGCCAGCAGTTTATCGAGCGGGGGCGGATGGGACTACACCTTC. This translates into CASSLSSGGGWDYTF.

CDR3 DNA sequence: TGTGCCAGCAGCTCCCCGACTAGCGGGGTTAGCACAGATACGCAGTATTTT. Protein sequence: CASSSPTSGVSTDTQYF. The chain employs TRBV7-9 and TRBJ2-3; TRBD2 matches at 11 bases. CDR1 and CDR2 (germline): SEHNR, FQNEAQ (reference sequence). The CDR3 extends over 17 amino acids. V lost 4 bases, J lost 0 bases, and 6 bases stayed unmatched.

In this sample, this clonotype turned up a few times. The V and J genes are TRBV7-2 and TRBJ2-3; TRBD2 agrees at 11 bases. Per germline, CDR1 SGHTA and CDR2 FQGNSA. This CDR3 has 18 residues. V lost 5 bases and J lost 2; bases outside the gene matches: 12. The chain's CDR3 is CASSPISGGVRVTDTQYF. In DNA, the CDR3 is TGTGCCAGCAGCCCGATTAGCGGGGGGGTTCGAGTCACAGATACGCAGTATTTT.

The chain joins TRBV20-1 to TRBJ1-3, with D uncertain. This CDR3 is built from 17 residues. V lost 4 bases and J lost 1, with 20 bases in between. CDR1 is DFQATT, CDR2 SNEGSKA, per germline (reference sequence). CDR3 amino acids: CSATGGPMALSGNTIYF. CDR3 bases: TGCAGTGCTACCGGCGGACCGATGGCGCTTTCTGGAAACACCATATATTTT.

This clonotype was detected a few times. The rearrangement joins TRBV27 to TRBJ1-1; no clear D gene. The CDR3 is 14 residues long. The germline gives CDR1 MNHEY, CDR2 SMNVEV (reference sequence). V was cut by 9 bases and J by 1 base, with 15 bases left in between. The chain's CDR3 is CASSGPGANTEAFF. In DNA form, the CDR3 reads TGTGCCAGTAGTGGCCCAGGTGCGAACACTGAAGCTTTCTTT.

V and J are TRBV15 and TRBJ1-3, with 7 bases identical to TRBD1. This CDR3 contains 14 residues. Trimming at V came to 7 bases and at J to 2 bases, leaving 5 bases not matched to a gene. Germline V lookup: CDR1 LNHNV, CDR2 YYDKDF (reference sequence). CDR3: CATTKTGTGNTIYF. The CDR3 nucleotides read TGTGCCACCACTAAGACAGGGACTGGAAACACCATATATTTT.